This is a list of T cell receptor beta chains from one sample in a study of blood T cell repertoires in COVID-19. Produced via immunoSEQ multiplex PCR; TCRdb's table is partial and in-frame only. The repertoire includes 200,000 to 250,000 clones, 85% to 90% of them detected once, and under 3.5% sits in the top ten. The sample taken for sequencing was peripheral blood. Receptor source: a man in his thirties or forties with COVID-19, enrolled during active disease. Both conserved end residues are part of each CDR3. The D gene is left open where the match is weak. Part of the rows lack a size; the others show once, few, many or a class for expanded clones.

v_gene	len	abundance	j_gene	d_gene	CDR3nt	CDR3aa
TRBV19	16	.	TRBJ2-1	.	TGTGCCAGTAGTAGGTCTGGACAGCGGGATTACAATGAGCAGTTCTTC	CASSRSGQRDYNEQFF
TRBV11-2	14	.	TRBJ1-6	.	TGTGCCAGCAGCTTCGCGGGGGGCAATTCACCCCTCCACTTT	CASSFAGGNSPLHF
TRBV9	15	.	TRBJ1-6	TRBD1	TGTGCCAGCAGCGTTAGCGGGACAGGGAATTCACCCCTCCACTTT	CASSVSGTGNSPLHF
TRBV5-8	18	.	TRBJ2-3	.	TGTGCCAGCAGCTCGAATGCCTCAGACTATAGAGGTCGGGATACGCAGTATTTT	CASSSNASDYRGRDTQYF
TRBV4-1	13	.	TRBJ2-2	.	TGCGCCAGCAGCCAAGTACAGGTCGGGGAGCTGTTTTTT	CASSQVQVGELFF
TRBV25-1	15	few	TRBJ1-2	.	TGTGCCAGCAGTGAATCCGCCAGGGGAAAGTATGGCTACACCTTC	CASSESARGKYGYTF
TRBV28	17	few	TRBJ2-1	TRBD2	TGTGCCAGCAGTGGAGGGACTAGCGGGAGCCGGGGGAATGAGCAGTTCTTC	CASSGGTSGSRGNEQFF
TRBV14	19	.	TRBJ1-2	.	TGTGCCAGCAGTCCCAGGATTAAAGGACAAGCAACCAGGTTCTATGGCTACACCTTC	CASSPRIKGQATRFYGYTF
TRBV12-3/TRBV12-4	13	.	TRBJ2-7	.	TGTGCCAGCAGTTTACTCGGCTCCTACGAGCAGTACTTC	CASSLLGSYEQYF
TRBV7-9	15	.	TRBJ1-4	.	TGTGCCAGCAGCTTAGTTTGGGGGCGCGGTGAAAAACTGTTTTTT	CASSLVWGRGEKLFF
TRBV5-1	15	.	TRBJ2-1	.	TGCGCCAGCTTTACAGGAACCGACTCCTACAATGAGCAGTTCTTC	CASFTGTDSYNEQFF
TRBV4-1	15	.	TRBJ1-2	TRBD1	TGCGCCAGCAGTCTCAGGGGGATAGCTAACTATGGCTACACCTTC	CASSLRGIANYGYTF
TRBV28	15	.	TRBJ2-3	TRBD1	TGTGCCAGCACCTACCTTGGGACAGGACCATATACGCAGTATTTT	CASTYLGTGPYTQYF
TRBV9	15	.	TRBJ2-3	TRBD1	TGTGCCAGCAGCGTAGGGGCAGGGGGCAGAGATACGCAGTATTTT	CASSVGAGGRDTQYF
TRBV7-2	15	.	TRBJ2-2	.	TGTGCCAGCAGCACCGACAGCATTTACACCGGGGAGCTGTTTTTT	CASSTDSIYTGELFF
TRBV18	15	.	TRBJ1-5	TRBD1	TGTGCCAGCTCACGCGGGACAGTGCAAAATCAGCCCCAGCATTTT	CASSRGTVQNQPQHF
TRBV19	13	.	TRBJ1-1	TRBD1	TGTGCCAGTAGCGGACAGGCGAACACTGAAGCTTTCTTT	CASSGQANTEAFF
TRBV11-2	16	.	TRBJ2-5	TRBD2	TGTGCCAGCAGACCAGGGCGGGGGGCGCTTAGGGAGACCCAGTACTTC	CASRPGRGALRETQYF
TRBV5-1	12	.	TRBJ2-1	.	TGCGCCAGCAGCTCCCTCGGGAATGAGCAGTTCTTC	CASSSLGNEQFF
TRBV24-1	15	.	TRBJ2-5	TRBD1	TGTGCCACCAGCCCCGCAGGGGGCTACCAAGAGACCCAGTACTTC	CATSPAGGYQETQYF
TRBV24-1	16	.	TRBJ2-1	.	TGTGCCACCAGTGATTTGGGCCAGGGGAACTACAATGAGCAGTTCTTC	CATSDLGQGNYNEQFF
TRBV5-1	15	.	TRBJ1-4	TRBD1	TGCGCCAGCAGCTACAACAGGGGGCGTAATGAAAAACTGTTTTTT	CASSYNRGRNEKLFF
TRBV7-9	17	few	TRBJ1-5	TRBD1	TGTGCCAGCAGCCAGACCCGGGACAGTGAAAATAATCAGCCCCAGCATTTT	CASSQTRDSENNQPQHF